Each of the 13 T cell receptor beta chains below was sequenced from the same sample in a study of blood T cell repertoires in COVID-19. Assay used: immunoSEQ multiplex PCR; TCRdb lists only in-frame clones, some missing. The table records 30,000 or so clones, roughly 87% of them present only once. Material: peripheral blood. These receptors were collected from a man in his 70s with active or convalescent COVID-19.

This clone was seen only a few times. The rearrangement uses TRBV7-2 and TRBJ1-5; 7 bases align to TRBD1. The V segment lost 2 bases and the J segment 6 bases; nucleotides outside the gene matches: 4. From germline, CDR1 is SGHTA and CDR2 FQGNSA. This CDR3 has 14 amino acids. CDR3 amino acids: CASSLIGGSQPQHF. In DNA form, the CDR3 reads TGTGCCAGCAGCTTAATAGGGGGCAGTCAGCCCCAGCATTTT.

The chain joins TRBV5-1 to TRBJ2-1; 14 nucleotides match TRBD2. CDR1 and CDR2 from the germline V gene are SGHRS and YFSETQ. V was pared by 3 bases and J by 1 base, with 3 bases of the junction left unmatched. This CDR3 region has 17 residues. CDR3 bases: TGCGCCAGCAGCTGGGGACTAGCGGGAGTGTCCTACAATGAGCAGTTCTTC. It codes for CASSWGLAGVSYNEQFF.

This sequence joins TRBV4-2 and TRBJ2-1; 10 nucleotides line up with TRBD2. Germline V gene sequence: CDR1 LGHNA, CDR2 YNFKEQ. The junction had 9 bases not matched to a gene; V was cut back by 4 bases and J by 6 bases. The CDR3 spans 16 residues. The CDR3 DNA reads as TGTGCCAGCAGCCCGAAAGCGGGGGGGGAAGGCAATGAGCAGTTCTTC. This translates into CASSPKAGGEGNEQFF.

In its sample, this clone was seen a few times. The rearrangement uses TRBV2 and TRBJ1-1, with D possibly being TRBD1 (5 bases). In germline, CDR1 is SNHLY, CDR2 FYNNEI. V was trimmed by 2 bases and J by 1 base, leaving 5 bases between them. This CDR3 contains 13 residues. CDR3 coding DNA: TGTGCCAGCAGTGAACAGGGGAACACTGAAGCTTTCTTT. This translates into CASSEQGNTEAFF.

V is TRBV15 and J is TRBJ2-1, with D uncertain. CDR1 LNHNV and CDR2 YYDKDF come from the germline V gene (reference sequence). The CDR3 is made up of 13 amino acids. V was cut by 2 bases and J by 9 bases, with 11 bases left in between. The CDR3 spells CATSRTLDTEQFF. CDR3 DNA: TGTGCCACCAGCAGAACTCTAGATACTGAGCAGTTCTTC.

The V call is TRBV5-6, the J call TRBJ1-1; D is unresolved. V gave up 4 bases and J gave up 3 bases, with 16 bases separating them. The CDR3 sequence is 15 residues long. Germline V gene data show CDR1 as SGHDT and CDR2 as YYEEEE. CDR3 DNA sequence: TGTGCCAGCAGCACTAAAATACTCCGGGACACTGAAGCTTTCTTT. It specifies CASSTKILRDTEAFF.

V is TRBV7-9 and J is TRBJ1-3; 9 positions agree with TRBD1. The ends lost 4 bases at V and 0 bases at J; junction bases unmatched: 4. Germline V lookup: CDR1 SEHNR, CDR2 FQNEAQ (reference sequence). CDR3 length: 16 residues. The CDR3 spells CASSWDRVLSGNTIYF. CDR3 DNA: TGTGCCAGCAGCTGGGACAGGGTCCTCTCTGGAAACACCATATATTTT.

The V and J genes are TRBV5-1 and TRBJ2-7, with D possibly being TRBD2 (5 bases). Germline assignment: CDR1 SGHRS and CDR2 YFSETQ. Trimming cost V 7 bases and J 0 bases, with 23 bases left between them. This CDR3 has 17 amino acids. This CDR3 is CASSVDERAPLSYEQYF. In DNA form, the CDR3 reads TGCGCCAGCTCCGTCGATGAGAGGGCGCCCCTCTCCTACGAGCAGTACTTC.

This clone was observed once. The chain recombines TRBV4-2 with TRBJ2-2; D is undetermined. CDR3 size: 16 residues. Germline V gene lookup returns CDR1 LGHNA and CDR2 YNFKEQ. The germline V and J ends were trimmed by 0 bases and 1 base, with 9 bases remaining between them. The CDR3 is CASSQEWRLNTGELFF. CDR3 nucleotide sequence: TGTGCCAGCAGCCAAGAGTGGCGGTTGAACACCGGGGAGCTGTTTTTT.

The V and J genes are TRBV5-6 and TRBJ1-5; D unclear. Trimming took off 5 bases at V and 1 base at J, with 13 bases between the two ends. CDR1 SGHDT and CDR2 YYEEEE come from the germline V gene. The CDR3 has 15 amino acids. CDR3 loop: CASSSGITSNQPQHF. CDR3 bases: TGTGCCAGCAGTTCAGGTATTACCAGCAATCAGCCCCAGCATTTT.

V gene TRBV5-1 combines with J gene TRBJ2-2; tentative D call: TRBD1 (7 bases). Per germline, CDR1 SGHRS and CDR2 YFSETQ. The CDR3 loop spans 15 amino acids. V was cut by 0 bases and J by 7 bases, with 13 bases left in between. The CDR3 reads CASSLDRGGGGELFF. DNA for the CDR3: TGCGCCAGCAGCTTGGACAGGGGAGGAGGCGGGGAGCTGTTTTTT. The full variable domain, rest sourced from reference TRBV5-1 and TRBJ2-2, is KAGVTQTPRYLIKTRGQQVTLSCSPISGHRSVSWYQQTPGQGLQFLFEYFSETQRNKGNFPGRFSGRQFSNSRSEMNVSTLELGDSALYLCASSLDRGGGGELFFGEGSRLTVL.

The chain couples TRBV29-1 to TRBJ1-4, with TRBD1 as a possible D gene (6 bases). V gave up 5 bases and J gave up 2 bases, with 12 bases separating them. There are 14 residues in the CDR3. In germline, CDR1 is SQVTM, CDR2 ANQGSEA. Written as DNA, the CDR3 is TGCAGCGTTACGCAGGGGTCTACTAATGAAAAACTGTTTTTT. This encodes CSVTQGSTNEKLFF.

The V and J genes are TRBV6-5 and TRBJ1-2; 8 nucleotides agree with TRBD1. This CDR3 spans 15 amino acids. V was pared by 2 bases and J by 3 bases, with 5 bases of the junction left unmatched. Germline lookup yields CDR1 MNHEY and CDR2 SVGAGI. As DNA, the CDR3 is TGTGCCAGCAGTTACGGCCCAGGGGGCCACTATGGCTACACCTTC. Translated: CASSYGPGGHYGYTF.